This TCR beta chain was retrieved from a study of blood T cell repertoires in COVID-19. In the study overall: The samples span acute and convalescent COVID-19 from the United States, Italy and Spain. T cells, B-cell-depleted T cells, or PBMCs supplied cDNA or gDNA.

Produced via immunoSEQ multiplex PCR; TCRdb's table is partial and in-frame only. The repertoire holds 190,000 or so clones, with about 85% as singletons. This CDR3 is built from 14 residues. V lost 5 bases and J lost 5, with 12 bases in between. CDR1 is MNHEY and CDR2 is SVGAGI in the germline V gene. The chain is built from TRBV6-5 and TRBJ2-2, with a possible D match to TRBD1 (6 bases). The sequenced sample consisted of peripheral blood. The clonotype was recovered from a man between 60 and 75 years old with COVID-19, enrolled during active disease. The CDR3 nucleotides read TGTGCCAGCAGTCCACGGACAGTTACCGGGGAGCTGTTTTTT. As protein: CASSPRTVTGELFF.